The entry that follows covers one T cell receptor (beta chain) sequence. The data derive from a study of T-cell reconstitution after alpha-beta-depleted transplantation in children. CDR3 length equals 17 residues. Germline V gene lookup returns CDR1 SGHNT and CDR2 YENEEA. V dropped 4 bases and J dropped 8; count of bases not matched to a gene: 17. Preparing the TCRbeta library involved the use of unique molecular identifiers. MiXCR, applied by TCRdb to the PCR reads, yields one record per CDR3 protein. The sample consists of 450,000 to 600,000 distinct CDR3 sequences, around 19% of them appearing once.

The source was PBMCs from the stem cell graft donor, collected from the stem cell graft. The chain has TRBV11-3 and TRBJ2-1, with 7 bases that match TRBD2. The clonotype was recovered from a human donor who donated a stem cell graft to a child with acute lymphoblastic leukemia. DNA for the CDR3: TGTGCCAGCAGCTCCGCGGGGCGAGGGAGGGCCCTTCATGAGCAGTTCTTC. It is translated as CASSSAGRGRALHEQFF.